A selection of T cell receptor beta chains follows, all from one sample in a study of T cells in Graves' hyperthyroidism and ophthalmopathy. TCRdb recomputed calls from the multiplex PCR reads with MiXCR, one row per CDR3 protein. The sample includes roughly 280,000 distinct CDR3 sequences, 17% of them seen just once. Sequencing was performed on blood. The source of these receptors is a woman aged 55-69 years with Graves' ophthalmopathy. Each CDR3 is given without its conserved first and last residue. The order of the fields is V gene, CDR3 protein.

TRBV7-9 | ASSPLASGTGELF
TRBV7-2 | ASSLDGNSGELF
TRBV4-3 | ASSQVAGVADTQY
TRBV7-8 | ASSKEGGLAGNEQF
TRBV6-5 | ASSYNRLAGGLSTYNEQF
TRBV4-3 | ASSQEMYKGYGYT
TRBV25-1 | ASASGTVHEKLF
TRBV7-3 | ASSSAGPSSYNEQF
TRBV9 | ASSVIGFGGEAF
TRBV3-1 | ASSLQRQPYNEQF
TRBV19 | ASGRAGTVGFNEQF
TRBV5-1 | ASTYTGTNEKLF
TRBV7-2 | ASSQLAGGPRETQY
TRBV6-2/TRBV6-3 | ASRAAGENTEAF
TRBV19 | ASSIYGLSSSRSEQF
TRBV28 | ASSLASPANEQF
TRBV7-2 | ASGLSSGANVLT
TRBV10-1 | ASSRTLAGELF
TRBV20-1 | SATGTGPYEQY
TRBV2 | ASSESRLAGGLTGELF
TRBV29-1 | SVGGGRGRLSETQY
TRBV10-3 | AISEQGVERTEAF
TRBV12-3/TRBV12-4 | ASSYPDRDTEAF
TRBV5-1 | ASRIAGVNEKLF
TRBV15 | ATSRDRAATNEKLF
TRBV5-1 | ASSLTVSGANVLT
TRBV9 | ASSTGQGGHEQY
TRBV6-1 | ASSGTGRETQY
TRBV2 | ASTGQGSPGELF
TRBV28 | TSSSIGTGRSYEQY
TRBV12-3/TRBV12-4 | ASSLGTMWGNQPQH
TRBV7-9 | ASSPPRQGASPLH
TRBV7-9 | ASSLNRDTEAF
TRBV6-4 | ASSVYKNTEAF
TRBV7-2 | ASSLYSDSNEKLF
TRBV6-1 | ASSLSTGSSYEQY
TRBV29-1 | SAGTILTGRPGVITYEQY
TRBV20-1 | SAKGPYEQY
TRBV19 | ASSISAAGSPVTYEQY
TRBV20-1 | SAITGTSIYNEQF
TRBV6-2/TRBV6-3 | ASTDHYNEQF
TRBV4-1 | ASSQSLGIAYEQY
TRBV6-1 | ASSTTDSRNSPLH
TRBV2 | ATKRDRGPYSNQPQH
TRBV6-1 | ASRRDGSSNQPQH
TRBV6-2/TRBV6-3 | ASSERQGRPQH
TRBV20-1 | SARDRASGVNNEQF
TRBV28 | ASSLLQGEEKLF
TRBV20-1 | SPKGWDGGEKLF
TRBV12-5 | ASGVDRGETQY
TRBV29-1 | SAVRTGGTEAF